The entry below describes one TCR beta chain. The antigen is not known. For Graves' hyperthyroidism to be stable, ophthalmopathy could not progress within 18 months. The PBMCs had their origin in around 9.1 ml of fresh peripheral blood. This sample was included in a study of T cells in Graves' hyperthyroidism and ophthalmopathy. General study findings and limits: In blood, most of the thyroid clonotypes expanded above 0.001 were also present.

CDR3 size: 17 residues. The germline V gene encodes CDR1 GTSNPN and CDR2 SVGIG (reference sequence). The trim removed 2 bases at V and 5 bases at J, leaving 11 bases unmatched. There were TCR beta CDR3 regions amplified from RNA transcripts. A set of HTBI primers served as the primers for a first-round RT-PCR of the TCR CDR3. In TCRdb, the multiplex PCR reads were re-called with MiXCR into one record per CDR3 protein. The data hold 400,000 to 550,000 distinct CDR3 sequences, with approximately 15% observed a single time. This sequence originates from a woman aged 18-29 years with Graves' hyperthyroidism. This chain connects TRBV30 to TRBJ2-5, with 13 positions matching TRBD2. The sequenced sample consisted of blood. As DNA, the CDR3 is TGTGCCTGGAGTCCCCCAACTAGCGGGAGGGCCAGGGAGACCCAGTACTTC. It codes for CAWSPPTSGRARETQYF. Full variable domain (missing parts from reference TRBV30 and TRBJ2-5): SQTIHQWPATLVQPVGSPLSLECTVEGTSNPNLYWYRQAAGRGLQLLFYSVGIGQISSEVPQNLSASRPQDRQFILSSKKLLLSDSGFYLCAWSPPTSGRARETQYFGPGTRLLVL.